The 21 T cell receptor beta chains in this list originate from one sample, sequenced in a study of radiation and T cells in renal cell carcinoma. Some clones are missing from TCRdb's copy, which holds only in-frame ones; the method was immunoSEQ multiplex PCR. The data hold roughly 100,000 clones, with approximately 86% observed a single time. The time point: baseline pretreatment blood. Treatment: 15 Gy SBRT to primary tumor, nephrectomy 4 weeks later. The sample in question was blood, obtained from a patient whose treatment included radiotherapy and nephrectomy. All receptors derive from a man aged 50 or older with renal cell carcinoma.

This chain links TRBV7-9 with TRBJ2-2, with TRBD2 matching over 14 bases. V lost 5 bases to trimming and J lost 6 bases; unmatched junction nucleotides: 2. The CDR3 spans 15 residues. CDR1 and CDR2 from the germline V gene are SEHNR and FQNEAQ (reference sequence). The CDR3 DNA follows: TGTGCCAGCAGCCCGGGACTAGCGGGAGCCGGGGAGCTGTTTTTT. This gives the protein CASSPGLAGAGELFF.

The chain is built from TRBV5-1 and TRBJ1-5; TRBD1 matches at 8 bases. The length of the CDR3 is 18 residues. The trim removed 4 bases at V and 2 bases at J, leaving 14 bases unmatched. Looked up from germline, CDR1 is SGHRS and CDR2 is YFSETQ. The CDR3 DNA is TGCGCCAGCAGCGGAGAAGACAGGGGCAGAGAGGGCAATCAGCCCCAGCATTTT. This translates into CASSGEDRGREGNQPQHF.

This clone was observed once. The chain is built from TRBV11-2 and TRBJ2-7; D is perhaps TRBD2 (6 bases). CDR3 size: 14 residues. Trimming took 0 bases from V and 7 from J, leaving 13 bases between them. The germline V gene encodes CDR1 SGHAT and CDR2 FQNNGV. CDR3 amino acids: CASSLDRLAWEQYF. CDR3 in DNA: TGTGCCAGCAGCTTAGATCGGCTAGCGTGGGAGCAGTACTTC. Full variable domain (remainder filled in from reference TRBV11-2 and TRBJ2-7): EAGVAQSPRYKIIEKRQSVAFWCNPISGHATLYWYQQILGQGPKLLIQFQNNGVVDDSQLPKDRFSAERLKGVDSTLKIQPAKLEDSAVYLCASSLDRLAWEQYFGPGTRLTVT.

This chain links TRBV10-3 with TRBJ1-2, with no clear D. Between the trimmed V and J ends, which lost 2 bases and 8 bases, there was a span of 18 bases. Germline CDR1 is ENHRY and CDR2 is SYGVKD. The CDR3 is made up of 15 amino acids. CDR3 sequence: CAISETEKTVVGYTF. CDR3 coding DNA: TGTGCCATCAGTGAGACGGAAAAGACGGTAGTCGGCTACACCTTC.

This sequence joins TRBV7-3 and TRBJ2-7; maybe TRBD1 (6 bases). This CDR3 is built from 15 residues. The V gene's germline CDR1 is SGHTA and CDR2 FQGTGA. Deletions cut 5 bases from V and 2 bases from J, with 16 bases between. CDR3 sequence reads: CASSPGPGQTYEQYF. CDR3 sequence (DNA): TGTGCCAGCAGCCCCGGGCCGGGACAAACCTACGAGCAGTACTTC.

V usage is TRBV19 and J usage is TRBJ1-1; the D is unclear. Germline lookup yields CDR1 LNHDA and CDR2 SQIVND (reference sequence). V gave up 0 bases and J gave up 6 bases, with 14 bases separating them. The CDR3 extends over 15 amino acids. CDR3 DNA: TGTGCCAGTAGTATAGAAAAGGCCCCGTGGCCTGAAGCTTTCTTT. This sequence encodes CASSIEKAPWPEAFF.

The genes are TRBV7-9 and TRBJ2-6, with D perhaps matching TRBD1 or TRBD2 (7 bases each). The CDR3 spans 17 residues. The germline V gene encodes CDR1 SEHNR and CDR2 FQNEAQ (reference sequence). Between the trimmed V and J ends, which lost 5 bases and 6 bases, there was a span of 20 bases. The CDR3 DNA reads TGTGCCAGCAGCCAGCGGGACAGCCGCCAGGTGGCCAACGTCCTGACTTTC. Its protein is CASSQRDSRQVANVLTF.

CDR3: CASSLSPSPFSYNEQFF. In DNA, the CDR3 is TGCGCCAGCAGCTTGTCACCTAGCCCGTTCTCCTACAATGAGCAGTTCTTC. The V call is TRBV5-1, the J call TRBJ2-1; a possible D gene is TRBD2 (5 bases). This CDR3 has 17 amino acids. The ends were cut back, 1 base at V and 0 bases at J, with 14 bases in the middle. Germline V CDR1 and CDR2: SGHRS, YFSETQ.

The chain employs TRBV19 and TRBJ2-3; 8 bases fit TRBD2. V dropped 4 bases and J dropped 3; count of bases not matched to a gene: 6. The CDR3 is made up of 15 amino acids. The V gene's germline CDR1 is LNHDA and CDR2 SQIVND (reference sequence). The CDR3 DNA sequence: TGTGCCAGTAGTACCCCAGCGGGAGAGACAGATACGCAGTATTTT. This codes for CASSTPAGETDTQYF.

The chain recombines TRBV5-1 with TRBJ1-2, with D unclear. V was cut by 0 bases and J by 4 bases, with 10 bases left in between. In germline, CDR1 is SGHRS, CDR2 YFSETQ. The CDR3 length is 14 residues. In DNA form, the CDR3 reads TGCGCCAGCAGCTTGGCCGAGGGTGGCTATGGCTACACCTTC. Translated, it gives CASSLAEGGYGYTF.

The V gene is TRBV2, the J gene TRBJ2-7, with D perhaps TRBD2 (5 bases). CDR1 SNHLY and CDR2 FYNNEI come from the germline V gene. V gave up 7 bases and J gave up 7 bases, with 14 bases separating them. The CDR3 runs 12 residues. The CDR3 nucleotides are TGTGCCAGCATGGAGACGAGGGAAGAGCAGTACTTC. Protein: CASMETREEQYF.

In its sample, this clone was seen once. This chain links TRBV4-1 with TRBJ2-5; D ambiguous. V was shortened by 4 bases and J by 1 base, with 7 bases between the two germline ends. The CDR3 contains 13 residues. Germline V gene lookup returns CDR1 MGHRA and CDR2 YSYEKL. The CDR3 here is CASSLAVQETQYF. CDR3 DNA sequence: TGCGCCAGCAGCCTCGCGGTCCAAGAGACCCAGTACTTC.

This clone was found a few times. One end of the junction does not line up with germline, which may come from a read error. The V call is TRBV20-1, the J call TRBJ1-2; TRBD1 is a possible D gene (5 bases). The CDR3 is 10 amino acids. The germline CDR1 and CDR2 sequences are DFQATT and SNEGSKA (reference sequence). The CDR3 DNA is TGCAGTGCCCTCGGTGGCAGGGAAGGCTTC. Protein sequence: CSALGGREGF.

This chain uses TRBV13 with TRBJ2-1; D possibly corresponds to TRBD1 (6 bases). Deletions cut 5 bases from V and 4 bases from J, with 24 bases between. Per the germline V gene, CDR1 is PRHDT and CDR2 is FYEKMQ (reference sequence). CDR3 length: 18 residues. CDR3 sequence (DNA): TGTGCCAGCAGCCCACTTAAGATTCCAGGGGCCCCATACAATGAGCAGTTCTTC. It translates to CASSPLKIPGAPYNEQFF. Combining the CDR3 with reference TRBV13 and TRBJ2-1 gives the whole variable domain AAGVIQSPRHLIKEKRETATLKCYPIPRHDTVYWYQQGPGQDPQFLISFYEKMQSDKGSIPDRFSAQQFSDYHSELNMSSLELGDSALYFCASSPLKIPGAPYNEQFFGPGTRLTVL.

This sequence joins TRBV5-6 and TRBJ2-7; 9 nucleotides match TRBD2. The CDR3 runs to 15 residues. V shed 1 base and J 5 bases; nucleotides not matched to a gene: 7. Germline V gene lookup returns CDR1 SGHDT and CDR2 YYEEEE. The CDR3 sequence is CASSLYLAGIDEQYF. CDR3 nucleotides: TGTGCCAGCAGCTTGTACCTAGCGGGAATCGACGAGCAGTACTTC.

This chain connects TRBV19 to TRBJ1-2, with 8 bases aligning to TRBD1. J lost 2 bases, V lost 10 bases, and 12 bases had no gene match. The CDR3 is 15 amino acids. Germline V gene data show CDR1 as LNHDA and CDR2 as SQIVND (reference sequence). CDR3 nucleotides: TGTGCCACTGCCGCCCCCCCAGGGGGCAACTATGGCTACACCTTC. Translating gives CATAAPPGGNYGYTF.

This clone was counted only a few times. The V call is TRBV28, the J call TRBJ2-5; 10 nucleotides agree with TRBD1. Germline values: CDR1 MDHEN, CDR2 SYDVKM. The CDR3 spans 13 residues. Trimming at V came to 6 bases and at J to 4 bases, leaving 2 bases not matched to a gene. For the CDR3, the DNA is TGTGCCAGCAGGGGACAGGGGATAGAGACCCAGTACTTC. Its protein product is CASRGQGIETQYF.

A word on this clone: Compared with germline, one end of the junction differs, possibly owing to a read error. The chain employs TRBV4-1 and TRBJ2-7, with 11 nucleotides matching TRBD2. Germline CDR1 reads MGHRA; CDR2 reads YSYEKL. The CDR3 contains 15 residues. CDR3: CASSQVPSGRYGQYF. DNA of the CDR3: TGCGCCAGCAGCCAAGTCCCTAGCGGGAGGTACGGGCAGTACTTC.

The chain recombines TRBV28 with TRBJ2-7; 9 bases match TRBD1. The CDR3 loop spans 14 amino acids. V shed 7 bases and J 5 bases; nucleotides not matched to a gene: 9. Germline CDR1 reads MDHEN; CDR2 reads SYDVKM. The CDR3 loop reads CASIPMTGGHEQYF. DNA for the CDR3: TGTGCCAGCATTCCCATGACAGGGGGGCACGAGCAGTACTTC.

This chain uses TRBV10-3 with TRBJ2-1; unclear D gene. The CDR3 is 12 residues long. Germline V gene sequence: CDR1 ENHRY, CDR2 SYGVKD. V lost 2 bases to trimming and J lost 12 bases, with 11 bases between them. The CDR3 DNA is TGTGCCATCAGTGAGGAAGGCCCCCGGCAGTTCTTC. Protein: CAISEEGPRQFF.

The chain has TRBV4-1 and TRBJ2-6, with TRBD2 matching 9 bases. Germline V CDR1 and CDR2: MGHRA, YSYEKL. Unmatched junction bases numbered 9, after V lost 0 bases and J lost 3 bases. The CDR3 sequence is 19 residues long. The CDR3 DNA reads TGCGCCAGCAGCCAAGAAAGGCTAGCGGGAAGTGATGGGGCCAACGTCCTGACTTTC. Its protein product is CASSQERLAGSDGANVLTF.